Given below is one TCR beta chain in context. The antigen remains undetermined. The germline V gene has CDR1 SGHTA and CDR2 FQGNSA. CDR3 length equals 15 residues. The germline V and J ends were trimmed by 1 base and 3 bases, with 12 bases remaining between them. The study ran its PCR with 60 Vbeta and 13 Jbeta primers. Sequenced by immunoSEQ multiplex PCR; TCRdb stores in-frame clones only, minus some. The sample lists 200,000 or so clones; 60% to 85% were seen once. These data originate in a study of cytomegalovirus exposure and HLA in healthy donors. General study results and limits: Prediction of most subjects' HLA-A and HLA-B alleles by TCR beta sequences was reportedly accurate. Later findings reportedly placed an Asian-associated ancestry cluster below the 666-donor mean for N-insertions.

Sequenced input: PBMCs. The rearrangement links TRBV7-2 to TRBJ2-5; D perhaps matches TRBD1 (5 bases). This TCR came from a man aged 35 to 55 in good health and CMV-seronegative. CDR3 nucleotide sequence: TGTGCCAGCAGCTTAGAGTCGACAGTCAAAGAGACCCAGTACTTC. The encoded protein is CASSLESTVKETQYF. Based on the CDR3 plus reference TRBV7-2 and TRBJ2-5, the full variable domain is GAGVSQSPSNKVTEKGKDVELRCDPISGHTALYWYRQSLGQGLEFLIYFQGNSAPDKSGLPSDRFSAERTGGSVSTLTIQRTQQEDSAVYLCASSLESTVKETQYFGPGTRLLVL.